This TCR beta chain was observed in a study of T-cell reconstitution after alpha-beta-depleted transplantation in children. The TCRbeta library was prepared with unique molecular identifiers. TCRdb ran MiXCR on the PCR reads and lists one entry per CDR3 protein. The profile shows fewer than 550,000 distinct CDR3 sequences, under 13% of them singletons. This receptor was identified in a human donor who donated a stem cell graft to a child with acute myeloid leukemia. The input for sequencing was PBMCs from the stem cell graft donor, taken from the stem cell graft.

The chain's CDR3 is CASKRQGRTEAFF. In DNA form, the CDR3 reads TGTGCCAGCAAAAGACAGGGTCGCACTGAAGCTTTCTTT. The chain recombines TRBV7-2 with TRBJ1-1; 7 positions agree with TRBD1. The CDR3 is 13 amino acids. V lost 7 bases, J lost 4 bases, and 6 bases stayed unmatched. CDR1 is SGHTA, CDR2 FQGNSA, per germline.